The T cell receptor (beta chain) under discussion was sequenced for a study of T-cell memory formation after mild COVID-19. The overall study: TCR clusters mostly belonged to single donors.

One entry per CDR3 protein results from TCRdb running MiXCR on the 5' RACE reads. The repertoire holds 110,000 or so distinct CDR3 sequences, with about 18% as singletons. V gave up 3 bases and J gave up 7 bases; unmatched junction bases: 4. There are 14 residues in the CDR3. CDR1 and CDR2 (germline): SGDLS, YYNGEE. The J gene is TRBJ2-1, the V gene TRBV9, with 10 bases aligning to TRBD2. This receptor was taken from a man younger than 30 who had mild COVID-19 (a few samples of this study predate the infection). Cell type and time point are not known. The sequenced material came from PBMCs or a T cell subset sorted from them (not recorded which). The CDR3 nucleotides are TGTGCCAGCAGCGCGGGGACTAGCGATAATGAGCAGTTCTTC. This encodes CASSAGTSDNEQFF. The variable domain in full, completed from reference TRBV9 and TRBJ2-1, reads DSGVTQTPKHLITATGQRVTLRCSPRSGDLSVYWYQQSLDQGLQFLIQYYNGEERAKGNILERFSAQQFPDLHSELNLSSLELGDSALYFCASSAGTSDNEQFFGPGTRLTVL.